The 31 T cell receptor beta chains listed next were all sequenced from one sample in a study of blood T cell repertoires in COVID-19. The method was immunoSEQ multiplex PCR; TCRdb's version includes in-frame clones alone and lacks a portion of them. The sample gives roughly 60,000 clones, almost 85% of which show up once; around 15% is in the top ten. The sample comprised peripheral blood. The receptors shown here come from a man aged 60-69 years with COVID-19, enrolled during active disease.

The chain uses TRBV24-1 and TRBJ2-7; D may be TRBD2 (6 bases). The CDR3 length is 16 residues. V lost 4 bases and J lost 0, with 15 bases in between. Germline V gene lookup returns CDR1 KGHDR and CDR2 SFDVKD. The CDR3 is CATSDHGTGDSYEQYF. CDR3 DNA sequence: TGTGCCACCAGTGACCATGGGACGGGAGACTCCTACGAGCAGTACTTC.

V is TRBV19 and J is TRBJ1-2; D remains ambiguous. Germline CDR1 reads LNHDA; CDR2 reads SQIVND (reference sequence). V lost 3 bases and J lost 3, with 11 bases in between. The CDR3 is 14 residues long. The CDR3: CASSIPGLDYGYTF. In nucleotides, the CDR3 is TGTGCCAGTAGTATCCCCGGACTAGACTATGGCTACACCTTC.

This clone was detected only a few times. This sequence joins TRBV10-2 and TRBJ2-7; D call uncertain. This CDR3 has 10 amino acids. The germline CDR1 and CDR2 sequences are WSHSY and SAAADI. Trimming removed 8 bases from V and 7 bases from J, with 9 bases in between. The CDR3 loop reads CASSTLEQYF. The CDR3 bases are TGCGCCAGCTCGACACTGGAGCAGTACTTC.

The chain couples TRBV3-1 (or the pseudogene TRBV3-2) to TRBJ1-6, with 7 bases that match TRBD1. The germline V gene has CDR1 LGHDT and CDR2 YNNKEL (reference sequence). This CDR3 has 14 residues. V shed 6 bases and J 5 bases; nucleotides not matched to a gene: 4. As DNA, the CDR3 is TGTGCCAGCAGGACCGGGACAGATAATTCACCCCTCCACTTT. Encoded protein: CASRTGTDNSPLHF.

The chain carries TRBV19 and TRBJ2-1; the match to TRBD2 covers 13 bases. The CDR3 length is 16 residues. CDR1 LNHDA and CDR2 SQIVND come from the germline V gene (reference sequence). With V trimmed by 7 bases and J by 5 bases, 8 bases remained unmatched. CDR3 DNA: TGTGCCAGTACGAGGACTAGCGGGGGAATTCACAATGAGCAGTTCTTC. Translating gives CASTRTSGGIHNEQFF.

V gene TRBV5-1 combines with J gene TRBJ1-5; D is unresolved. This CDR3 is built from 14 residues. Trimming removed 4 bases from V and 2 bases from J, with 10 bases in between. Germline V gene lookup returns CDR1 SGHRS and CDR2 YFSETQ. CDR3 nucleotide sequence: TGCGCCAGCAGCCCCGACGGGGGCAATCAGCCCCAGCATTTT. Its protein is CASSPDGGNQPQHF.

The genes are TRBV4-1 and TRBJ1-5; TRBD1 matches 8 bases. CDR1 is MGHRA and CDR2 is YSYEKL in the germline V gene. V trimming: 1 base; J trimming: 7 bases; junction bases outside the gene matches: 12. CDR3 length equals 17 residues. This CDR3 is CASSQGTPRGLGQPQHF. The CDR3 DNA sequence: TGCGCCAGCAGCCAAGGAACCCCCAGGGGGCTGGGACAGCCCCAGCATTTT.

This chain uses TRBV9 with TRBJ1-4, with D tentatively TRBD1 (5 bases). CDR3 size: 16 residues. Germline V gene sequence: CDR1 SGDLS, CDR2 YYNGEE. Trimming left V 4 bases short and J 1 base short, with 14 bases between. The CDR3 bases are TGTGCCAGCAGCCCCCTGGGGGGACTAACTAATGAAAAACTGTTTTTT. It translates to CASSPLGGLTNEKLFF.

The chain couples TRBV18 to TRBJ2-1, with D unresolved. The CDR3 sequence is 14 residues long. From germline, CDR1 is KGHSH and CDR2 LQKENI. The ends were cut back, 0 bases at V and 3 bases at J, with 6 bases in the middle. The CDR3 nucleotides are TGTGCCAGCTCACCACCGTCCATCTACAATGAGCAGTTCTTC. This codes for CASSPPSIYNEQFF.

This chain links TRBV7-9 with TRBJ2-5, with a weak D call TRBD2 (6 bases). The V gene lost 5 bases and the J gene lost 4 bases, with 14 bases spanning the gap. CDR1 and CDR2 (germline): SEHNR, FQNEAQ (reference sequence). This CDR3 is 14 amino acids long. CDR3: CASSLGLGGETQYF. The CDR3 bases are TGTGCCAGCAGCCTAGGACTGGGAGGAGAGACCCAGTACTTC.

This rearrangement joins TRBV24-1 to TRBJ2-5, with 11 bases fitting TRBD2. The CDR3 runs 15 residues. Looked up from germline, CDR1 is KGHDR and CDR2 is SFDVKD. J gave up 2 bases and V 5 bases, and 3 bases lay outside the gene matches. CDR3 nucleotide sequence: TGTGCCACCAGTGGGACTAGCGGGTTTCAAGAGACCCAGTACTTC. This translates into CATSGTSGFQETQYF.

This clone has just a few counts. The gene calls are TRBV24-1 and TRBJ2-7; the D gene is possibly TRBD1 (5 bases). The CDR3 totals 15 residues. CDR1 is KGHDR, CDR2 SFDVKD, per germline. The V end was cut by 4 bases, the J end by 1 base, with 13 bases between. CDR3 nucleotides: TGTGCCACCAGTGACCCTCTGACAGCATCCTACGAGCAGTACTTC. Its translation is CATSDPLTASYEQYF.

The V gene is TRBV5-1, the J gene TRBJ1-5, with D unresolved. Trimming stripped 0 bases from V and 6 bases from J, with 7 bases between. The CDR3 consists of 13 residues. CDR1 SGHRS and CDR2 YFSETQ come from the germline V gene. CDR3 residues: CASSLGEGQPQHF. CDR3 bases: TGCGCCAGCAGCTTGGGAGAGGGTCAGCCCCAGCATTTT.

This clone appeared a single time. This rearrangement joins TRBV10-3 to TRBJ1-5, with D perhaps matching TRBD1 (5 bases). The V and J ends lost 0 bases and 7 bases respectively, with 10 bases between them. The CDR3 consists of 14 residues. Per germline, CDR1 ENHRY and CDR2 SYGVKD. The CDR3 DNA follows: TGTGCCATCAGTGAGTCAAAAGGGGAACAGCCCCAGCATTTT. The encoded protein is CAISESKGEQPQHF.

This chain links TRBV5-5 with TRBJ2-5, with D possibly matching TRBD1 (5 bases). The germline V gene encodes CDR1 SGHKS and CDR2 YYEKEE (reference sequence). Between the trimmed V and J ends, which lost 0 bases and 12 bases, there was a span of 12 bases. The CDR3 contains 12 residues. CDR3: CASSLEADTKYF. The CDR3 DNA is TGTGCCAGCAGCTTGGAGGCGGACACCAAGTACTTC.

The chain couples TRBV28 to TRBJ1-5, with a tentative D call TRBD1 (5 bases). In germline, CDR1 is MDHEN, CDR2 SYDVKM. V lost 1 base and J lost 4, with 14 bases in between. The length of the CDR3 is 16 residues. CDR3 DNA: TGTGCCAGCAGTTTATACAGGTCTTACACTAATCAGCCCCAGCATTTT. Its protein product is CASSLYRSYTNQPQHF.

The chain couples TRBV11-3 to TRBJ2-3; D might be TRBD1 (5 bases). The CDR3 runs to 14 residues. V lost 1 base, J lost 0 bases, and 5 bases lay in between. In germline, CDR1 is SGHNT, CDR2 YENEEA. The CDR3 sequence: CASSLGTSTDTQYF. The CDR3 bases are TGTGCCAGCAGCTTAGGGACAAGCACAGATACGCAGTATTTT.

The chain couples TRBV6-1 to TRBJ1-5, with D unclear. The CDR3 sequence is 16 residues long. In germline, CDR1 is MNHNS, CDR2 SASEGT. V lost 1 base, J lost 0 bases, and 10 bases lay in between. The CDR3, as DNA: TGTGCCAGCAGTGAAGTTCTGACACTTAGCAATCAGCCCCAGCATTTT. This encodes CASSEVLTLSNQPQHF.

This clone was seen a few times. The CDR3 is CASSRRRQGNTIYF. DNA of the CDR3: TGTGCCAGCAGCCGAAGACGACAGGGAAACACCATATATTTT. The rearrangement joins TRBV5-6 to TRBJ1-3; D might be TRBD1 (5 bases). CDR3 length: 14 amino acids. Germline V gene data show CDR1 as SGHDT and CDR2 as YYEEEE. V lost 4 bases and J lost 4, with 12 bases in between.

This sequence joins TRBV27 and TRBJ2-7; 9 bases map to TRBD2. Germline loops: CDR1 MNHEY, CDR2 SMNVEV (reference sequence). This CDR3 spans 15 amino acids. After removal of 6 bases from V and 1 base from J, the junction contained 7 bases not matched to a gene. Here the CDR3 reads CASRREGRGSYEQYF. The CDR3 nucleotides are TGTGCCAGCAGGCGGGAGGGTAGGGGATCCTACGAGCAGTACTTC.

V is TRBV10-3 and J is TRBJ2-7, with 8 nucleotides matching TRBD1. CDR1 ENHRY and CDR2 SYGVKD come from the germline V gene. V shed 6 bases and J 4 bases; nucleotides not matched to a gene: 8. The CDR3 has 14 residues. CDR3 coding DNA: TGTGCCATCAGGGAGACAGGGGATAAATACGAGCAGTACTTC. Translating gives CAIRETGDKYEQYF.

This chain uses TRBV7-3 with TRBJ2-3, with TRBD2 matching 14 bases. Germline lookup yields CDR1 SGHTA and CDR2 FQGTGA. After removal of 4 bases from V and 4 bases from J, the junction contained 7 bases not matched to a gene. The CDR3 has 17 amino acids. The CDR3 loop reads CASSSGLAGGVADTQYF. In nucleotides, the CDR3 is TGTGCCAGCAGCTCTGGACTAGCGGGAGGTGTCGCAGATACGCAGTATTTT.

This sequence joins TRBV29-1 and TRBJ2-5, with 10 bases identical to TRBD1. Germline trimming cut 7 bases from V and 5 bases from J; bases unmatched to any gene: 10. The CDR3 loop spans 14 amino acids. The V gene's germline CDR1 is SQVTM and CDR2 ANQGSEA. The CDR3 DNA sequence: TGCAGCGGAAAGAACCGGGACAGGGGTGAGACCCAGTACTTC. It encodes CSGKNRDRGETQYF.

This clone appeared a few times. The chain employs TRBV19 and TRBJ2-4; TRBD1 matches at 9 bases. This CDR3 region has 16 residues. Germline V CDR1 and CDR2: LNHDA, SQIVND (reference sequence). V lost 4 bases and J lost 6; bases outside the gene matches: 10. The DNA of the CDR3 is TGTGCCAGTAGTAGAACTCCGGGACAGGGTGTAAACATTCAGTACTTC. This codes for CASSRTPGQGVNIQYF. Filled out from reference TRBV19 and TRBJ2-4, the complete variable domain reads DGGITQSPKYLFRKEGQNVTLSCEQNLNHDAMYWYRQDPGQGLRLIYYSQIVNDFQKGDIAEGYSVSREKKESFPLTVTSAQKNPTAFYLCASSRTPGQGVNIQYFGAGTRLSVL.

This chain uses TRBV5-6 with TRBJ2-5; D unclear. The CDR3 is 13 residues long. CDR1 SGHDT and CDR2 YYEEEE come from the germline V gene. Trimming took 4 bases from V and 0 from J, leaving 7 bases between them. This CDR3 reads CASSLPDQETQYF. Here the CDR3 DNA reads TGTGCCAGCAGCCTCCCCGACCAAGAGACCCAGTACTTC.

The rearrangement links TRBV7-3 to TRBJ2-2, with TRBD2 matching 7 bases. This CDR3 is 16 amino acids long. Trimming cost V 2 bases and J 2 bases; bases outside gene matches: 5. Germline CDR1 SGHTA, CDR2 FQGTGA. For the CDR3, the DNA is TGTGCCAGCAGCTTAGAAGCTAGCGGTAACACCGGGGAGCTGTTTTTT. Translated: CASSLEASGNTGELFF.

The sample holds a few counts of this clone. This sequence joins TRBV7-9 and TRBJ2-7; 10 bases line up with TRBD2. Germline V gives CDR1 SEHNR, CDR2 FQNEAQ (reference sequence). The CDR3 runs 15 residues. J was trimmed by 0 bases and V by 1 base; bases with no gene match: 0. The CDR3 region is CASSLGTSGSYEQYF. The CDR3 DNA sequence: TGTGCCAGCAGCTTAGGGACTAGCGGCTCCTACGAGCAGTACTTC.

In this sample, this clone turned up a few times. The rearrangement joins TRBV29-1 to TRBJ2-7, with TRBD2 matching over 10 bases. Germline CDR1 reads SQVTM; CDR2 reads ANQGSEA. The CDR3 runs to 13 residues. J was trimmed by 7 bases and V by 5 bases; bases with no gene match: 8. The CDR3 protein is CSVMLAGEGEQYF. The CDR3 DNA is TGCAGCGTTATGCTAGCGGGAGAAGGGGAGCAGTACTTC.

This clone was seen only once. J is TRBJ1-1 and V is TRBV5-1; the D gene is possibly TRBD1 (6 bases). The V gene's germline CDR1 is SGHRS and CDR2 YFSETQ. The CDR3 spans 15 residues. Between the trimmed V and J ends, which lost 0 bases and 4 bases, there was a span of 13 bases. The CDR3 region has the DNA TGCGCCAGCAGCTTGGGGACACAGGGTCCCACTGAAGCTTTCTTT. This translates into CASSLGTQGPTEAFF.

The chain links TRBV25-1 to TRBJ1-1, with D perhaps matching TRBD1 (6 bases). CDR1 MGHDK and CDR2 SYGVNS come from the germline V gene. V shed 6 bases and J shed 4 bases, with 12 bases lying between them. This CDR3 is 13 amino acids long. The CDR3 coding sequence is TGTGCCAGCAGCCAAACAGGGTTCACTGAAGCTTTCTTT. It yields the protein CASSQTGFTEAFF.

This sequence joins TRBV11-1 and TRBJ1-2; D gene unclear. V was shortened by 2 bases and J by 5 bases, with 9 bases between the two germline ends. The CDR3 runs to 13 residues. Germline CDR1 reads SGHAT; CDR2 reads FQDESV (reference sequence). Written as DNA, the CDR3 is TGTGCCAGCAGCTTAACAGACGCGTATGGCTACACCTTC. Translated: CASSLTDAYGYTF.